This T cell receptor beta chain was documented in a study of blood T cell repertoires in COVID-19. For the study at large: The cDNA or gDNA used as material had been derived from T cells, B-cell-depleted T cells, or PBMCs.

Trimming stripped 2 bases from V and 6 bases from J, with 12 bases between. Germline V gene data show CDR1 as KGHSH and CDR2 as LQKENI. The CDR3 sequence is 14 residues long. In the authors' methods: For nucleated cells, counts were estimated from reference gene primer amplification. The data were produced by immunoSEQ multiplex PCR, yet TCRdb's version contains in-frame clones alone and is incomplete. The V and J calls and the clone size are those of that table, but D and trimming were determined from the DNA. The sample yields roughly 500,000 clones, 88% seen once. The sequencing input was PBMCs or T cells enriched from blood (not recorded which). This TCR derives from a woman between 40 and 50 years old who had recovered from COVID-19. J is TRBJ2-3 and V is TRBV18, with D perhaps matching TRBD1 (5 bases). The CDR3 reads CASSPSRETDTQYF. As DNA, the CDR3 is TGTGCCAGCTCACCATCCAGGGAAACGGATACGCAGTATTTT.